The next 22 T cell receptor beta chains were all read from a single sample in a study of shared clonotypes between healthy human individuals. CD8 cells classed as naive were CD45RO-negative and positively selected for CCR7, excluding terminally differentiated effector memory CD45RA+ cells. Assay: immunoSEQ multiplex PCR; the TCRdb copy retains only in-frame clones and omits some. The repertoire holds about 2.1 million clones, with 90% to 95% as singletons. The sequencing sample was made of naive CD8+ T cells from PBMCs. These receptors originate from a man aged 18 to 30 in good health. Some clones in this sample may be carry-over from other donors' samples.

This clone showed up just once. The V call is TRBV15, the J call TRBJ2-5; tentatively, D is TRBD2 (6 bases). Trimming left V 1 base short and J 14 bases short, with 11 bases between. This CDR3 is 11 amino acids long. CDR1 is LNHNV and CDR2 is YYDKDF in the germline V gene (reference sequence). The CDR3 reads CATSRGRDSYF. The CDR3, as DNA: TGTGCCACCAGCAGAGGGCGGGACTCTTACTTC. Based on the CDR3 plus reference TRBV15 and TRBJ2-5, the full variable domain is DAMVIQNPRYQVTQFGKPVTLSCSQTLNHNVMYWYQQKSSQAPKLLFHYYDKDFNNEADTPDNFQSRRPNTSFCFLDIRSPGLGDTAMYLCATSRGRDSYFGPGTRLLVL.

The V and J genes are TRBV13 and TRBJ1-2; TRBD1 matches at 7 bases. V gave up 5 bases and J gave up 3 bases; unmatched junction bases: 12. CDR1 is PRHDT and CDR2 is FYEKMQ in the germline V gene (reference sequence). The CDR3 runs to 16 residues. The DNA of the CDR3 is TGTGCCAGCAGCCACGGGACAGCGTTAACATACTATGGCTACACCTTC. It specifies CASSHGTALTYYGYTF.

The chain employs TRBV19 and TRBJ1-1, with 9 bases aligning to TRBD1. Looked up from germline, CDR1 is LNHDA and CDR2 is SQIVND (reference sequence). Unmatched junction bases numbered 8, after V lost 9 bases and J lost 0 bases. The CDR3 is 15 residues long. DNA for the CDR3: TGTGCCAGCAAACCGGGACAGGGCATGAACACTGAAGCTTTCTTT. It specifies CASKPGQGMNTEAFF.

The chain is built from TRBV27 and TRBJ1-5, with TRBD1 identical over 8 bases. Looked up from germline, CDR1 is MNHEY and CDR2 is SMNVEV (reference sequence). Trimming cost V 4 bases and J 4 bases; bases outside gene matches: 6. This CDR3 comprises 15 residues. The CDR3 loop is CASSSRQGLNQPQHF. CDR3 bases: TGTGCCAGCAGTTCGAGACAGGGGCTTAATCAGCCCCAGCATTTT.

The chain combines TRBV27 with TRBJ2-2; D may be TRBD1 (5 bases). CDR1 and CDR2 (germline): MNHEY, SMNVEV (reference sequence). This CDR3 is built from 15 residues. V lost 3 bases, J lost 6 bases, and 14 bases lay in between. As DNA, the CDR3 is TGTGCCAGCAGTTTTGGCAGGGCCTCCTCCGGGGAGCTGTTTTTT. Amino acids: CASSFGRASSGELFF.

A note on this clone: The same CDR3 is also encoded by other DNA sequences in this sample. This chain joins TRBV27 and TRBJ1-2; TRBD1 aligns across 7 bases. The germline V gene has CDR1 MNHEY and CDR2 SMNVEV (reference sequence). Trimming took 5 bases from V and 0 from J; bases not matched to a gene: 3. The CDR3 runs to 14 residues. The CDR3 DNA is TGTGCCAGCAGTCGTCAGGGGGCTAACTATGGCTACACCTTC. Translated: CASSRQGANYGYTF.

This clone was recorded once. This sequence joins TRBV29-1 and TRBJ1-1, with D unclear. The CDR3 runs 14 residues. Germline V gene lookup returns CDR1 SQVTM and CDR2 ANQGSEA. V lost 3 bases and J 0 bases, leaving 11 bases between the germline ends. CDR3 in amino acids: CSVDHHGVNTEAFF. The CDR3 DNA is TGCAGCGTTGACCATCATGGGGTGAACACTGAAGCTTTCTTT.

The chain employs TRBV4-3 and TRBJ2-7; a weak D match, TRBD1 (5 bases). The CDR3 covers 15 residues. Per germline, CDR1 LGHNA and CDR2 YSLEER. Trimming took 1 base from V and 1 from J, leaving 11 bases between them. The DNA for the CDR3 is TGCGCCAGCAGCCAAGGAACAGGTAATTCCTACGAGCAGTACTTC. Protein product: CASSQGTGNSYEQYF.

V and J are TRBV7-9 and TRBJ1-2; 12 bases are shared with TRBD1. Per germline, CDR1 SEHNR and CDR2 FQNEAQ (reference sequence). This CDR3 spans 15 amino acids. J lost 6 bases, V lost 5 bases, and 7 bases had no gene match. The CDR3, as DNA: TGTGCCAGCAGCGTCGGGACAGGGGGCGGTAATGGCTACACCTTC. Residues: CASSVGTGGGNGYTF. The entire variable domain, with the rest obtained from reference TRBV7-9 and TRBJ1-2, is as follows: DTGVSQNPRHKITKRGQNVTFRCDPISEHNRLYWYRQTLGQGPEFLTYFQNEAQLEKSRLLSDRFSAERPKGSFSTLEIQRTEQGDSAMYLCASSVGTGGGNGYTFGSGTRLTVV.

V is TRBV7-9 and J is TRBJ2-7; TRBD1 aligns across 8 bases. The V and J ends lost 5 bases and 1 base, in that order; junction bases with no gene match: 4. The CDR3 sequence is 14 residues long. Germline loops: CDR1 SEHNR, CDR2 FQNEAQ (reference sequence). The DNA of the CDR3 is TGTGCCAGCAGCGGACAGGGCAAGTCCTACGAGCAGTACTTC. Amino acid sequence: CASSGQGKSYEQYF. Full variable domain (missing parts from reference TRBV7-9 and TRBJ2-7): DTGVSQNPRHKITKRGQNVTFRCDPISEHNRLYWYRQTLGQGPEFLTYFQNEAQLEKSRLLSDRFSAERPKGSFSTLEIQRTEQGDSAMYLCASSGQGKSYEQYFGPGTRLTVT.

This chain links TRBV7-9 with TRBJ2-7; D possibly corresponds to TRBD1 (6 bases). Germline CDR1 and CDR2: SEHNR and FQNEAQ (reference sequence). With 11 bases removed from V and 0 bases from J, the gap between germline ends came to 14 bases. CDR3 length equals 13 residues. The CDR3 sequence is CAGGPGTSYEQYF. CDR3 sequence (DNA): TGTGCCGGGGGCCCAGGTACCTCCTACGAGCAGTACTTC.

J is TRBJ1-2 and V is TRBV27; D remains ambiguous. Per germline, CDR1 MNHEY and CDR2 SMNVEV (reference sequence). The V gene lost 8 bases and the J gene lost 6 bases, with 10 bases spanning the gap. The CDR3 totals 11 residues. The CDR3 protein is CASLGVDGYTF. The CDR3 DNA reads TGTGCCAGCCTTGGGGTCGATGGCTACACCTTC.

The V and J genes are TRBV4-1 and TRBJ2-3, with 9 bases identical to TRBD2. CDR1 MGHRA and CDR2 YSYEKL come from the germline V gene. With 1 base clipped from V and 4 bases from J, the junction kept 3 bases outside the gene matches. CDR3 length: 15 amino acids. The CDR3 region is CASSQAVAGADTQYF. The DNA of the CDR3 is TGCGCCAGCAGCCAAGCGGTAGCGGGAGCAGATACGCAGTATTTT.

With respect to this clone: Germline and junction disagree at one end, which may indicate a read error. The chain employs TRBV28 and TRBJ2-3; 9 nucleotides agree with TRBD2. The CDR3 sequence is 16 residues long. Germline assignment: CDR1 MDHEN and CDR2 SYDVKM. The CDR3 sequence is CTSSPRLAVGTDTQYF. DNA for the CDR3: TGTACCAGCAGTCCCCGACTAGCGGTTGGCACAGATACGCAGTATTTT.

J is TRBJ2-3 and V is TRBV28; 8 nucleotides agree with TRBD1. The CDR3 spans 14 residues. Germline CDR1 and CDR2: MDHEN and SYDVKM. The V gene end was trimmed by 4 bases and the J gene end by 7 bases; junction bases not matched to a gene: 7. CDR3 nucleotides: TGTGCCAGCAGTTCTCGACAGGGGTTCTATACGCAGTATTTT. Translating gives CASSSRQGFYTQYF.

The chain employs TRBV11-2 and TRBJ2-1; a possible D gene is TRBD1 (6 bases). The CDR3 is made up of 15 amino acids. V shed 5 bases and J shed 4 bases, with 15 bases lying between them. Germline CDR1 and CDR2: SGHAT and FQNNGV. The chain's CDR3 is CASSPEGVSYNEQFF. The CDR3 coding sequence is TGTGCCAGCAGCCCCGAGGGGGTCTCTTACAATGAGCAGTTCTTC.

The CDR3: CASTPGPSYEQYF. The CDR3 region has the DNA TGTGCCAGTACCCCGGGACCCAGCTACGAGCAGTACTTC. The V call is TRBV19, the J call TRBJ2-7; D assignment may be TRBD1 or TRBD2 (5 bases each). The CDR3 covers 13 residues. Trimming stripped 7 bases from V and 3 bases from J, with 13 bases between. Germline V gives CDR1 LNHDA, CDR2 SQIVND (reference sequence).

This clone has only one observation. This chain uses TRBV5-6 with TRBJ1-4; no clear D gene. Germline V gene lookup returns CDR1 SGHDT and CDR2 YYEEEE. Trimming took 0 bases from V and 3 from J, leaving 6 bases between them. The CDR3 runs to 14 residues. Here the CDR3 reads CASSLGGSNEKLFF. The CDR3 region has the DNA TGTGCCAGCAGCTTGGGAGGGTCTAATGAAAAACTGTTTTTT.

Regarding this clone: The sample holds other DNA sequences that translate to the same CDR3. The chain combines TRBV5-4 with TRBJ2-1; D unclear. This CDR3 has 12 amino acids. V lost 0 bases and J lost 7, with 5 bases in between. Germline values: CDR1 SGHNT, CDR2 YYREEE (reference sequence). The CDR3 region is CASSLARNEQFF. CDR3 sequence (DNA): TGTGCCAGCAGCTTGGCCCGTAATGAGCAGTTCTTC.

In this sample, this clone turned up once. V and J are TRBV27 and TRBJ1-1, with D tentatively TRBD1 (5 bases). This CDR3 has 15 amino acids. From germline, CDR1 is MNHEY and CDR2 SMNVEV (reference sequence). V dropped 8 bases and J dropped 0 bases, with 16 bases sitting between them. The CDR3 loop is CASLPRDPMNTEAFF. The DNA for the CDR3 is TGTGCCAGCCTCCCCAGGGATCCCATGAACACTGAAGCTTTCTTT.

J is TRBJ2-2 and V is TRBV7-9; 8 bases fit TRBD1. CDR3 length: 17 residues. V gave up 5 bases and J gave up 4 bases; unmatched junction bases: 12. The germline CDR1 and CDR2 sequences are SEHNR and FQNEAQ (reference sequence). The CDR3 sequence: CASSHNGQGGITGELFF. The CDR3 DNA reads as TGTGCCAGCAGCCATAATGGACAGGGTGGGATCACCGGGGAGCTGTTTTTT.

The CDR3 region is CSVEGAQTGGLIYEQFF. DNA for the CDR3: TGCAGCGTTGAAGGAGCACAGACAGGGGGCTTGATCTATGAGCAGTTCTTC. The V gene is TRBV29-1, the J gene TRBJ2-1, with 10 bases fitting TRBD1. V lost 1 base to trimming and J lost 8 bases; unmatched junction nucleotides: 14. Germline-derived CDR1 and CDR2 are SQVTM and ANQGSEA. The CDR3 loop spans 17 amino acids.